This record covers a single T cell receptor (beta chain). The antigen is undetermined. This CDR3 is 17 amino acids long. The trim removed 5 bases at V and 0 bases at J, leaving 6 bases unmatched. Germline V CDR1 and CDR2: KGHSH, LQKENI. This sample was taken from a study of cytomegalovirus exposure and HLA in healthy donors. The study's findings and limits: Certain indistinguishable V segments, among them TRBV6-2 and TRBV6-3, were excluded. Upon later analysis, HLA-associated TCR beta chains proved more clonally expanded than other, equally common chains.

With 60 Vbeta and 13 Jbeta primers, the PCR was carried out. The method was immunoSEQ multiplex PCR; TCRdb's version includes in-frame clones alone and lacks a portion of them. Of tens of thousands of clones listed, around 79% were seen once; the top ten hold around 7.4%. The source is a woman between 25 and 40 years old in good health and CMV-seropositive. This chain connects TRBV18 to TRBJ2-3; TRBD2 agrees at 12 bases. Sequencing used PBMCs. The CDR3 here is CASSALAGGRSTDTQYF. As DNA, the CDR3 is TGTGCCAGCTCAGCTCTAGCGGGAGGGAGAAGCACAGATACGCAGTATTTT.